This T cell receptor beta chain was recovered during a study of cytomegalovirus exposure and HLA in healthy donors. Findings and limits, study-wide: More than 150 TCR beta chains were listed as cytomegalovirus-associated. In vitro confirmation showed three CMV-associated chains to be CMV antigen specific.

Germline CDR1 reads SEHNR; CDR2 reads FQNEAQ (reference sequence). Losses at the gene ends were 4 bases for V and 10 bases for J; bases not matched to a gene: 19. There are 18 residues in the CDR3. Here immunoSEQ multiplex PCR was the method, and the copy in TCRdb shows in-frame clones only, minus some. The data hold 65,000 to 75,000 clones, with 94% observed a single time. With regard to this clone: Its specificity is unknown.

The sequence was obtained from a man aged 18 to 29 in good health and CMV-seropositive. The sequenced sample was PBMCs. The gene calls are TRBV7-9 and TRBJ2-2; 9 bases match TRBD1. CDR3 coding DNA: TGTGCCAGCAGCTATTCACCTCCGGGACAGGGAGTGGTCGCGGAGCTGTTTTTT. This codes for CASSYSPPGQGVVAELFF.